One and the same sample provided the 12 T cell receptor beta chains below, sequenced in a study of response to subunit inactivated influenza vaccine. TCRdb used MiXCR to reprocess the RT-PCR reads, holding one entry per CDR3 protein. Of around 490,000 distinct CDR3 sequences in the sample, around 8% were seen once. The starting material was PBMCs from blood, obtained 23 to 25 months after vaccination. These receptors were taken from a man aged 45 to 70 who received an inactivated influenza vaccine.

This clonotype has just a few counts. This rearrangement joins TRBV24-1 to TRBJ2-1; 9 bases agree with TRBD2. Losses at the gene ends were 6 bases for V and 4 bases for J; bases not matched to a gene: 6. Germline V gene lookup returns CDR1 KGHDR and CDR2 SFDVKD. This CDR3 has 15 residues. In DNA, the CDR3 is TGTGCCACCAGTAGGAGACTAGCGGCTTACAATGAGCAGTTCTTC. Translated: CATSRRLAAYNEQFF.

The chain joins TRBV6-2 or TRBV6-3 to TRBJ1-5; unclear D gene. V lost 5 bases and J 2 bases, leaving 10 bases between the germline ends. This CDR3 spans 14 amino acids. The germline V gene encodes CDR1 MNHEY and CDR2 SVGEGT. The CDR3 is CASSGPVGNQPQHF. Written as DNA, the CDR3 is TGTGCCAGCAGTGGCCCTGTAGGCAATCAGCCCCAGCATTTT.

Only a few counts were recorded for this clonotype. The V and J genes are TRBV6-2 or TRBV6-3 and TRBJ2-5; D not resolved. Germline V gene sequence: CDR1 MNHEY, CDR2 SVGEGT. This CDR3 has 12 amino acids. Deletions cut 0 bases from V and 4 bases from J, with 3 bases between. CDR3 in DNA: TGTGCCAGCAGTTACTCGAGAGAGACCCAGTACTTC. Its translation: CASSYSRETQYF.

The chain combines TRBV14 with TRBJ2-4; TRBD1 aligns across 7 bases. CDR3 length: 15 amino acids. Germline V gene data show CDR1 as SGHDN and CDR2 as FVKESK. V lost 1 base to trimming and J lost 5 bases; unmatched junction nucleotides: 5. For the CDR3, the DNA is TGTGCCAGCAGCCAAGTCCACGGGACAGAAAACATTCAGTACTTC. Translated, it gives CASSQVHGTENIQYF.

The chain joins TRBV4-2 to TRBJ2-1; 13 bases map to TRBD2. J lost 8 bases, V lost 4 bases, and 5 bases had no gene match. In germline, CDR1 is LGHNA, CDR2 YNFKEQ. The CDR3 loop spans 15 amino acids. DNA for the CDR3: TGTGCCAGCAGCCTGACTAGCGGGGGGCCCGATGAGCAGTTCTTC. It is translated as CASSLTSGGPDEQFF.

This clonotype was counted only a few times. The gene calls are TRBV7-9 and TRBJ2-2, with TRBD2 as a possible D gene (6 bases). Germline CDR1 is SEHNR and CDR2 is FQNEAQ (reference sequence). The CDR3 is 17 amino acids. Trimming took 2 bases from V and 0 from J, leaving 13 bases between them. CDR3 in amino acids: CASSLLGLDANTGELFF. The CDR3 DNA is TGTGCCAGCAGCTTACTGGGACTGGACGCGAACACCGGGGAGCTGTTTTTT.

The chain combines TRBV28 with TRBJ1-2; 9 bases agree with TRBD1. The germline V gene encodes CDR1 MDHEN and CDR2 SYDVKM. CDR3 length: 17 residues. The V segment lost 6 bases and the J segment 4 bases; nucleotides outside the gene matches: 15. CDR3 protein: CASSLGGSGQGFYGYTF. CDR3 DNA: TGTGCCAGCAGCCTCGGCGGATCGGGACAGGGTTTCTATGGCTACACCTTC.

Only a few counts were recorded for this clonotype. V and J are TRBV12-3 or TRBV12-4 and TRBJ1-2; D gene uncertain. Trimming cost V 1 base and J 4 bases, with 10 bases left between them. The CDR3 extends over 14 amino acids. The CDR3 reads CASSLVGFRYGYTF. CDR3 sequence (DNA): TGTGCCAGCAGTTTAGTTGGGTTTCGCTATGGCTACACCTTC.

This clonotype was seen a few times. The rearrangement uses TRBV4-3 and TRBJ2-5; TRBD1 matches 7 bases. This CDR3 is built from 16 residues. The germline V gene encodes CDR1 LGHNA and CDR2 YSLEER. J gave up 2 bases and V 0 bases, and 6 bases lay outside the gene matches. The DNA of the CDR3 is TGCGCCAGCAGCCAAGATTGGACGACAGGGCAAGAGACCCAGTACTTC. Protein: CASSQDWTTGQETQYF.

This clonotype turned up a few times. V gene TRBV27 combines with J gene TRBJ2-5; tentative D call: TRBD1 (6 bases). Germline-derived CDR1 and CDR2 are MNHEY and SMNVEV (reference sequence). The V and J ends lost 6 bases and 1 base respectively, with 15 bases between them. The CDR3 covers 15 residues. The CDR3 here is CASSVLGGPQETQYF. The CDR3 coding sequence is TGTGCCAGCAGCGTCCTAGGGGGTCCCCAAGAGACCCAGTACTTC.

This clonotype came up a few times. The rearrangement joins TRBV5-5 to TRBJ2-7, with a possible D match to TRBD2 (5 bases). The CDR3 covers 13 residues. The V gene lost 7 bases and the J gene lost 0 bases, with 11 bases spanning the gap. Germline CDR1 is SGHKS and CDR2 is YYEKEE (reference sequence). CDR3 loop: CASRPRDSYEQYF. The CDR3 DNA follows: TGTGCCAGCCGTCCACGGGACTCCTACGAGCAGTACTTC.

This clonotype appeared many times. The V gene is TRBV30, the J gene TRBJ2-2, with 9 bases aligning to TRBD2. CDR3 length: 15 amino acids. Losses at the gene ends were 0 bases for V and 5 bases for J; bases not matched to a gene: 4. Germline-derived CDR1 and CDR2 are GTSNPN and SVGIG (reference sequence). For the CDR3, the DNA is TGTGCCTGGAGTGTGCGGGGGGGTCGAACCGGGGAGCTGTTTTTT. This sequence encodes CAWSVRGGRTGELFF.